Reported below is one T cell receptor beta chain. Its matching antigen is unknown. Those who donated were healthy bone marrow donors. The data belong to a study of cytomegalovirus exposure and HLA in healthy donors. Whole-study findings and limits: At a 0.05 false discovery rate, a later analysis found approximately 15,000 TCR beta sequences to be associated with HLA alleles. Later work found that TCR association rates differed between HLA loci; DRB1 had the most and HLA-C the fewest. A few chains tied to CMV proved CMV antigen-specific in vitro.

CDR3 length: 14 residues. Germline-derived CDR1 and CDR2 are SGHRS and YFSETQ. V lost 4 bases and J lost 1, with 11 bases in between. Vbeta (60) and Jbeta (13) primers were used in the PCR. Repertoires were generated with immunoSEQ multiplex PCR, while TCRdb's copy carries only in-frame clones and drops some. This table has approximately 150,000 clones, about four fifths appearing once. Specimen: PBMCs. The source of this sequence is a man aged 40-50 years in good health and CMV-seronegative. The J gene is TRBJ1-1, the V gene TRBV5-1; TRBD1 is a possible D gene (5 bases). The DNA of the CDR3 is TGCGCCAGCAGCCCTGGACACACGAACACTGAAGCTTTCTTT. It encodes CASSPGHTNTEAFF.